This T cell receptor beta chain emerged from a study of blood T cell repertoires in COVID-19. Study at large: The United States, Italy and Spain supplied acute and convalescent COVID-19 samples. The analysed material was cDNA or gDNA that came from T cells, B-cell-depleted T cells, or PBMCs.

The germline V gene encodes CDR1 SGHTA and CDR2 FQGTGA. V lost 3 bases and J 14 bases, leaving 11 bases between the germline ends. The CDR3 spans 12 residues. Per the original methods: By means of reference gene primer amplification, nucleated cell counts were estimated. Only in-frame clones appear in the TCRdb table, and some are missing; sequencing was by immunoSEQ multiplex PCR. Clonal size and the V and J genes are those of that table, whereas D and trimming came from the DNA. This sample has tens of thousands of clones; approximately 83% occur once, and the top ten carry around 50%. Sequenced: peripheral blood. The V and J genes are TRBV7-3 and TRBJ1-6; no firm D call. The receptor comes from a man aged 70-80 years with acute or convalescent COVID-19. The CDR3 DNA is TGTGCCAGCAGCTTCGCCGGGTCCACCCTCCACTTT. It specifies CASSFAGSTLHF. Combining the CDR3 with reference TRBV7-3 and TRBJ1-6 gives the whole variable domain GAGVSQTPSNKVTEKGKYVELRCDPISGHTALYWYRQSLGQGPEFLIYFQGTGAADDSGLPNDRFFAVRPEGSVSTLKIQRTERGDSAVYLCASSFAGSTLHFGNGTRLTVT.